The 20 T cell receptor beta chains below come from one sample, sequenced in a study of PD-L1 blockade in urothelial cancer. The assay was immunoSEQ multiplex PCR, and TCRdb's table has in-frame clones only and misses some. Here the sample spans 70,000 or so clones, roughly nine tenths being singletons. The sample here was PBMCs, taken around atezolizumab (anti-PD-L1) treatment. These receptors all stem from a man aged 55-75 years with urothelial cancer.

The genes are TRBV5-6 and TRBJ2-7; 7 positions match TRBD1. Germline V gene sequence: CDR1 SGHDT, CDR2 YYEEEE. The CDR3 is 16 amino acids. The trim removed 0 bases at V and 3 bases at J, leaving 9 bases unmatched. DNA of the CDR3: TGTGCCAGCAGCTTGGCCCGTGAGGACAGGCACTACGAGCAGTACTTC. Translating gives CASSLAREDRHYEQYF.

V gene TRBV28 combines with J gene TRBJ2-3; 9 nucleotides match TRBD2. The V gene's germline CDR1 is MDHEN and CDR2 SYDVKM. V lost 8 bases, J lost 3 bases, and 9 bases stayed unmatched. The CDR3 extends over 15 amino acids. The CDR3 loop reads CASEPSGIGTDTQYF. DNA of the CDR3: TGTGCCAGCGAACCTAGCGGGATCGGGACAGATACGCAGTATTTT.

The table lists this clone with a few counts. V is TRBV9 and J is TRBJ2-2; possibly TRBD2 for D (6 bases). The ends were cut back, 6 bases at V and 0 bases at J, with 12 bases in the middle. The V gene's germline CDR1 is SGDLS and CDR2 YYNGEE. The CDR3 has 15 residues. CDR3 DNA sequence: TGTGCCAGCACAGAGGGAGGTTCGAACACCGGGGAGCTGTTTTTT. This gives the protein CASTEGGSNTGELFF.

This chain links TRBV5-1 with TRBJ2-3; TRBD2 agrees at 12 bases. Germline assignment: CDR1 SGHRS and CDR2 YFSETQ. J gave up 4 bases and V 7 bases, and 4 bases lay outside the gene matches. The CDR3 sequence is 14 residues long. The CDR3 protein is CASVLAGGSDTQYF. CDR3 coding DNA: TGCGCCAGCGTCCTAGCGGGAGGGTCAGATACGCAGTATTTT.

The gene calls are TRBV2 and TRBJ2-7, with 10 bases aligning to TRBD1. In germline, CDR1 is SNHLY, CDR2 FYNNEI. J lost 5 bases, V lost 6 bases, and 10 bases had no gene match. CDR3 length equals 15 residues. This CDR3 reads CASRTDRGRRDEQYF. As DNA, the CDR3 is TGTGCCAGCAGGACCGACAGGGGGCGCAGGGACGAGCAGTACTTC.

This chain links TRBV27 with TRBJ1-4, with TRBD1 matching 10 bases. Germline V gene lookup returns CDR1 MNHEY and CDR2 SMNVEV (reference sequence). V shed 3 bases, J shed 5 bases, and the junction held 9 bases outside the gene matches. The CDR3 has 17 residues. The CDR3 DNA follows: TGTGCCAGCAGTTTTCACTTAGGACAGGGGGGAAATGAAAAACTGTTTTTT. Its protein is CASSFHLGQGGNEKLFF.

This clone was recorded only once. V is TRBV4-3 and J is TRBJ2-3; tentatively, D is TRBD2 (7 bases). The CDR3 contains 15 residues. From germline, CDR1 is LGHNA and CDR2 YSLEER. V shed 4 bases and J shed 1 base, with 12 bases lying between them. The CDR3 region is CASSRLGGGTDTQYF. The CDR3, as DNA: TGCGCCAGCAGCCGTCTAGGGGGGGGCACAGATACGCAGTATTTT.

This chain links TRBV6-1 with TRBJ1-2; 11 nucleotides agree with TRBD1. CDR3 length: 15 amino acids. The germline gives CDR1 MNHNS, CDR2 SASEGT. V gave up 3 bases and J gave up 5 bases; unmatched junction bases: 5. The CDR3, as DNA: TGTGCCAGCAGTGAGTCGGGACAGGGGGTTTATGGCTACACCTTC. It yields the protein CASSESGQGVYGYTF.

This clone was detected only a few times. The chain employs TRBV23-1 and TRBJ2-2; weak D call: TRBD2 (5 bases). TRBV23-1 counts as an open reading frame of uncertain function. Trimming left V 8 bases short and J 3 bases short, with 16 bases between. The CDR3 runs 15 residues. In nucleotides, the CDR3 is TGCGCCAGCCGGCTGGTTGCGCGGGACACCGGGGAGCTGTTTTTT. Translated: CASRLVARDTGELFF.

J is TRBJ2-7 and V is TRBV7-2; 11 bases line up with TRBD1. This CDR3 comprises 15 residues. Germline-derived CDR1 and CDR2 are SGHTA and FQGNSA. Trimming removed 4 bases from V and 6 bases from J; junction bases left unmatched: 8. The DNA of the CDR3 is TGTGCCAGCAGCTCCGGACAGGGGGCTACTGTCGAGCAGTACTTC. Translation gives CASSSGQGATVEQYF.

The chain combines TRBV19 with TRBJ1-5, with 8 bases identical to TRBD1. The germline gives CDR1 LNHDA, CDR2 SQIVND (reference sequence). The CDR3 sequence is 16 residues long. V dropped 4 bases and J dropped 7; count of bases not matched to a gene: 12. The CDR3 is CASSTPQGAQPQPQHF. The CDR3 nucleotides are TGTGCCAGTAGTACCCCCCAGGGGGCGCAGCCCCAGCCCCAGCATTTT.

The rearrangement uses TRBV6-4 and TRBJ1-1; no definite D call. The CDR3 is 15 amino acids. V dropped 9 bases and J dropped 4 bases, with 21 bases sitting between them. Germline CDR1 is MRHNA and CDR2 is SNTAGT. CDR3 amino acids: CASYDPQVIPTEAFF. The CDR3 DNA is TGTGCCAGTTATGACCCGCAGGTGATACCCACTGAAGCTTTCTTT.

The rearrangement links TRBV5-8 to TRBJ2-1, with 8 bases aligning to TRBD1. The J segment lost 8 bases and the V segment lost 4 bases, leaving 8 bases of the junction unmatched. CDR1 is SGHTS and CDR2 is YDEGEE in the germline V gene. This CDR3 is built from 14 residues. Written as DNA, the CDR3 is TGTGCCAGCAGCCACAAGAACAGGGGGGATGAGCAGTTCTTC. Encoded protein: CASSHKNRGDEQFF.

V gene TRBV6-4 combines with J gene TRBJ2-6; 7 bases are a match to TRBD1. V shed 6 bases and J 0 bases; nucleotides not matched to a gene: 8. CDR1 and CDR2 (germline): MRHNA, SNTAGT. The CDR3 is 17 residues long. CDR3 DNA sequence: TGTGCCAGCAGCCGGGACAGAGCAACCTCTGGGGCCAACGTCCTGACTTTC. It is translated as CASSRDRATSGANVLTF.

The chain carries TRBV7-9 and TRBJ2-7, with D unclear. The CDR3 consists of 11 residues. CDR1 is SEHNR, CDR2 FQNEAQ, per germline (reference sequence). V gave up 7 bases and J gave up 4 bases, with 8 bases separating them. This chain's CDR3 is CASTIEYEQYF. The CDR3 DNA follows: TGTGCCAGCACTATAGAATACGAGCAGTACTTC.

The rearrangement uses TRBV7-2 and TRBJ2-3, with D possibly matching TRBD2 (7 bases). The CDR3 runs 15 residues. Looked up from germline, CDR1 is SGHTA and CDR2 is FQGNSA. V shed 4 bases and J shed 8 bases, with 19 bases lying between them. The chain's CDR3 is CASSSPPAGAFTQYF. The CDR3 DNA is TGTGCCAGCAGCTCCCCCCCCGCGGGGGCTTTTACGCAGTATTTT.

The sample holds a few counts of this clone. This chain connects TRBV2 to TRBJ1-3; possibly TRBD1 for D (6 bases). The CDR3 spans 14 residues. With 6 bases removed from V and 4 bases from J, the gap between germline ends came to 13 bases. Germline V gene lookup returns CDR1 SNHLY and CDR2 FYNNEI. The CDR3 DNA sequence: TGTGCCAGCAGCTATGGGACAAGGGGAAACACCATATATTTT. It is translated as CASSYGTRGNTIYF.

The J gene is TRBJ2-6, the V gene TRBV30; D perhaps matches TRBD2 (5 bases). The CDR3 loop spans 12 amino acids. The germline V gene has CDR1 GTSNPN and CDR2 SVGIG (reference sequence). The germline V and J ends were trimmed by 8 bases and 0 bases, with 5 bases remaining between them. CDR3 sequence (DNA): TGTGCCCGGGGCTCTGGGGCCAACGTCCTGACTTTC. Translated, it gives CARGSGANVLTF. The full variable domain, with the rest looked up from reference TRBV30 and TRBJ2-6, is SQTIHQWPATLVQPVGSPLSLECTVEGTSNPNLYWYRQAAGRGLQLLFYSVGIGQISSEVPQNLSASRPQDRQFILSSKKLLLSDSGFYLCARGSGANVLTFGAGSRLTVL.

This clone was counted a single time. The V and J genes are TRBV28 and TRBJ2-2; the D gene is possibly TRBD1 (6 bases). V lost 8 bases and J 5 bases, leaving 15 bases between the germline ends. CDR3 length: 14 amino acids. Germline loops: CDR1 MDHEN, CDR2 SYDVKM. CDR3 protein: CASCSGTTTGELFF. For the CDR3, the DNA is TGTGCCAGCTGCTCCGGGACAACGACCGGGGAGCTGTTTTTT.

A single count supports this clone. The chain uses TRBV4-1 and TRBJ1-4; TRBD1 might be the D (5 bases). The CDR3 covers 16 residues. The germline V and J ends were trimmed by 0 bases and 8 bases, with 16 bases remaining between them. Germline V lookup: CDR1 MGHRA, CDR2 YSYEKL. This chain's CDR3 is CASSQEWGLGSEKLFF. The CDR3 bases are TGCGCCAGCAGCCAAGAATGGGGCCTCGGGAGCGAAAAACTGTTTTTT.